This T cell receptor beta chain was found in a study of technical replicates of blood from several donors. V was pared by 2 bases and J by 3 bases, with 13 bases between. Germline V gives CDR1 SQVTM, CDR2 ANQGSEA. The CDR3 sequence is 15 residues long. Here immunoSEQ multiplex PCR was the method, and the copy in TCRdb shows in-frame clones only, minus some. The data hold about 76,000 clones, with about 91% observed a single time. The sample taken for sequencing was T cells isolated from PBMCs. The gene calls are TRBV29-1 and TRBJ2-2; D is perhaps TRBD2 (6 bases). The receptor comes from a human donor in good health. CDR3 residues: CSVELAGTYTGELFF. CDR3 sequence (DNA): TGCAGCGTTGAATTGGCAGGGACTTACACCGGGGAGCTGTTTTTT.